The present TCR beta chain was sequenced within a study of vaccination effects on CD4 cells after COVID-19. Study context: Participants each got two BNT162b2 or mRNA-1273 vaccine doses.

With the ViraFEST assay, the study expanded antigen-specific CD4+ T cells using viral peptide pools, then sequenced them. The culture ran for 10 days, and then CD4+ T cells were isolated. Nucleocapsid antibodies stayed negative before and after vaccination, showing no earlier SARS-CoV-2 infection. A half-volume exchange with IL-2 medium occurred on days 3 and 7. About this clone: No antigen is known for it.

General study results and limits: Common cold coronavirus cross-reactivity was shown by only 1 of 255 vaccine-induced clones in healthy vaccinees.

Assay used: immunoSEQ multiplex PCR; TCRdb lists only in-frame clones, some missing. The data contain about 73,000 clones, roughly 74% of them seen just once; the ten biggest clones take up roughly 2.9%. This clonotype originated in a human donor who received a COVID-19 vaccine. The sequencing used CD4+ T cells from PBMCs cultured with HCoV-NL63 spike peptides, collected before COVID-19 vaccination.

CDR3 DNA: TGTGCCAGCAGCCCCAGGGCAGGGTACAATGAGCAGTTCTTC. As protein: CASSPRAGYNEQFF. J is TRBJ2-1 and V is TRBV7-3; the D gene is possibly TRBD1 (5 bases). Germline-derived CDR1 and CDR2 are SGHTA and FQGTGA. The CDR3 spans 14 residues. The V end was cut by 5 bases, the J end by 4 bases, with 12 bases between.